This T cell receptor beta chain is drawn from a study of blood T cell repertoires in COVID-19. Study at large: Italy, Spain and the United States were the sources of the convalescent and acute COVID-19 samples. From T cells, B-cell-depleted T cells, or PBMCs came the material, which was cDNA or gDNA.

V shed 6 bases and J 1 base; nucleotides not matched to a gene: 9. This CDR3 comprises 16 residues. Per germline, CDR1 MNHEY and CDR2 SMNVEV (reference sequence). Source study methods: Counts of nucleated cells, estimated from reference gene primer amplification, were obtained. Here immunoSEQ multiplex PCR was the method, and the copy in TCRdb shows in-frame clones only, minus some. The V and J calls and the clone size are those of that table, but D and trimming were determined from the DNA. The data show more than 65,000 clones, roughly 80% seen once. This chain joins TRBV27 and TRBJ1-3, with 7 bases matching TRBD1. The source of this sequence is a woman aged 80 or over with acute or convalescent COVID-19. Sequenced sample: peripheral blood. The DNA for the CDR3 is TGTGCCAGCAGCCAAGAACCGACAGGGTCTGGAAACACCATATATTTT. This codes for CASSQEPTGSGNTIYF.